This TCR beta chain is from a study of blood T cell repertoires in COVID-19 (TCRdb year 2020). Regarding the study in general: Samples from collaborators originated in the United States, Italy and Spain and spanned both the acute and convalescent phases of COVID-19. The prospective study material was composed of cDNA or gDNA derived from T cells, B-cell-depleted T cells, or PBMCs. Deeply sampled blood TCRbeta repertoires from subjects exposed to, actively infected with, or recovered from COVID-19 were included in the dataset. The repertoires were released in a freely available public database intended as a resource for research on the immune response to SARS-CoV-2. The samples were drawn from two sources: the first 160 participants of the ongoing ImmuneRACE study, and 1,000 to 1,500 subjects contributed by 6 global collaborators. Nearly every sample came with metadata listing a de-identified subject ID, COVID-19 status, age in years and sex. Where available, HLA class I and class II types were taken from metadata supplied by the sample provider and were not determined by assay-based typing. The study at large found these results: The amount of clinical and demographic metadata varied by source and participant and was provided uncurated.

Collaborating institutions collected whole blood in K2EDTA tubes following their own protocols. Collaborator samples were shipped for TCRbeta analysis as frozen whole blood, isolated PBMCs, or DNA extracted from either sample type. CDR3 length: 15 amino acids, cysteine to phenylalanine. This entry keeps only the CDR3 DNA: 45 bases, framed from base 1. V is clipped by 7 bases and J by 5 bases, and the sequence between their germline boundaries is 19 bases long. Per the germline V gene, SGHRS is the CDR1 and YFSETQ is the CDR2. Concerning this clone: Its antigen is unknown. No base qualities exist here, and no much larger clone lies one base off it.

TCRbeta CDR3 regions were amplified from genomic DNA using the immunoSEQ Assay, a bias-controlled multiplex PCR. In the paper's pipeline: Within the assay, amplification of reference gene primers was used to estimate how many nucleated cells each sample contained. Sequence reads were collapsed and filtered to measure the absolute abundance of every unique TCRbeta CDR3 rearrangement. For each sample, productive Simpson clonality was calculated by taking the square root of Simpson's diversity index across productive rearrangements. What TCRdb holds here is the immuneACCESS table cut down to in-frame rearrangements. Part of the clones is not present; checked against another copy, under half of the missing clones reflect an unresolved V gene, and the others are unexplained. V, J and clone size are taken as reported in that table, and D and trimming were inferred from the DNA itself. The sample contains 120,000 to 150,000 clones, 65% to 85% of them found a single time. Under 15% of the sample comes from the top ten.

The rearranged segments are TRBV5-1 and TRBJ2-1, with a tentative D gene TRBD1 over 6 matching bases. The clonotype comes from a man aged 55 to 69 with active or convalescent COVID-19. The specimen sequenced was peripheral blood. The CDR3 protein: CASSLGRGIDNEQFF. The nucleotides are TGCGCCAGCTCGCTTGGCAGGGGAATAGACAATGAGCAGTTCTTC. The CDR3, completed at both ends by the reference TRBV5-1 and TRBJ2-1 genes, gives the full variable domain KAGVTQTPRYLIKTRGQQVTLSCSPISGHRSVSWYQQTPGQGLQFLFEYFSETQRNKGNFPGRFSGRQFSNSRSEMNVSTLELGDSALYLCASSLGRGIDNEQFFGPGTRLTVL.